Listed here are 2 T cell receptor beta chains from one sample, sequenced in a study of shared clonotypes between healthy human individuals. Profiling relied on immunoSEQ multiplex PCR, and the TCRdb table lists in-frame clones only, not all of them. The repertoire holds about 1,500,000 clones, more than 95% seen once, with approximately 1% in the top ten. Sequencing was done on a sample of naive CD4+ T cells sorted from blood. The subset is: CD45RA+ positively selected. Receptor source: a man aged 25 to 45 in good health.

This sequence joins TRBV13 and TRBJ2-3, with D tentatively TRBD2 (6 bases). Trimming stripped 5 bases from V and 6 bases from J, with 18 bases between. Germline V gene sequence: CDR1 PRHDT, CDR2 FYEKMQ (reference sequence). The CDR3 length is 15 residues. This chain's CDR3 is CASSRGMSPPDTQYF. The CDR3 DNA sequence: TGTGCCAGCAGCCGGGGGATGTCCCCGCCGGATACGCAGTATTTT.

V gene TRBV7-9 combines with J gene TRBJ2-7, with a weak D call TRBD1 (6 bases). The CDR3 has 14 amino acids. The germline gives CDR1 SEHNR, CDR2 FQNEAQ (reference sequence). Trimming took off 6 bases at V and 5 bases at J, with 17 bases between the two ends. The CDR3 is CASSSFQGSNEQYF. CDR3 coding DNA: TGTGCCAGCAGTAGCTTCCAGGGGAGCAACGAGCAGTACTTC.